This T cell receptor beta chain originates from a study of blood T cells in healthy people across ages. Through a sample-barcoded 5' primer and a J-beta primer mix, a second PCR was run for roughly 6 to 12 cycles. TCRdb re-analysed the 5' RACE reads in MiXCR, keeping a single row per CDR3 protein. This sample has over a million distinct CDR3 sequences; 45% occur once, and the top ten carry 15% to 20%. Germline V gives CDR1 MNHEY, CDR2 SVGAGI. J was trimmed by 4 bases and V by 6 bases; bases with no gene match: 9. This CDR3 region has 16 residues. This clonotype was sampled from a woman in her sixties or seventies in good health. Source material: blood. The chain joins TRBV6-5 to TRBJ2-3; 11 bases match TRBD2. The CDR3 sequence: CASRPTSGSMADTQYF. The CDR3 DNA sequence: TGTGCCAGCAGACCTACTAGCGGGAGTATGGCAGATACGCAGTATTTT.